This T cell receptor (beta chain) came from a study of cytomegalovirus exposure and HLA in healthy donors. Healthy bone marrow donors supplied every sample. The germline gives CDR1 LGHNA, CDR2 YSLEER. J was trimmed by 3 bases and V by 4 bases; bases with no gene match: 9. The CDR3 has 16 residues. Amplification used 60 Vbeta primers and 13 Jbeta primers. Data came from immunoSEQ multiplex PCR; TCRdb stores just in-frame clones and leaves some out. The table has just over 150,000 clones, approximately 81% seen once. The sequenced material came from PBMCs. This TCR was sampled from a man aged 18 to 30 in good health and CMV-seronegative. The chain carries TRBV4-3 and TRBJ2-7; 10 bases line up with TRBD1. CDR3 protein: CASSPSGTGESYEQYF. CDR3 nucleotide sequence: TGCGCCAGCAGCCCAAGCGGGACAGGGGAAAGCTACGAGCAGTACTTC.